The present T cell receptor beta chain was sequenced within a study of blood T cell repertoires in COVID-19. Per the authors' pipeline: Estimated nucleated cell counts came from reference gene primer amplification. Only in-frame clones appear in the TCRdb table, and some are missing; sequencing was by immunoSEQ multiplex PCR. That table furnishes V, J and clone size, whereas the DNA furnished D and trimming. The sample carries under 150,000 clones, 70% to 90% recorded once. CDR1 KGHSH and CDR2 LQKENI come from the germline V gene. The CDR3 has 13 residues. V was shortened by 4 bases and J by 7 bases, with 14 bases between the two germline ends.

Sequencing was done on a sample of peripheral blood. The chain employs TRBV18 and TRBJ2-7, with TRBD1 as a possible D gene (5 bases). This sequence was found in a woman aged 55-70 years with COVID-19, enrolled during active disease. CDR3 coding DNA: TGTGCCAGCTCACTCTTACAGGTAGGGGAGCAGTACTTC. Translating it yields CASSLLQVGEQYF. Using reference TRBV18 and TRBJ2-7 for the parts outside the CDR3, the full variable domain is NAGVMQNPRHLVRRRGQEARLRCSPMKGHSHVYWYRQLPEEGLKFMVYLQKENIIDESGMPKERFSAEFPKEGPSILRIQQVVRGDSAAYFCASSLLQVGEQYFGPGTRLTVT.